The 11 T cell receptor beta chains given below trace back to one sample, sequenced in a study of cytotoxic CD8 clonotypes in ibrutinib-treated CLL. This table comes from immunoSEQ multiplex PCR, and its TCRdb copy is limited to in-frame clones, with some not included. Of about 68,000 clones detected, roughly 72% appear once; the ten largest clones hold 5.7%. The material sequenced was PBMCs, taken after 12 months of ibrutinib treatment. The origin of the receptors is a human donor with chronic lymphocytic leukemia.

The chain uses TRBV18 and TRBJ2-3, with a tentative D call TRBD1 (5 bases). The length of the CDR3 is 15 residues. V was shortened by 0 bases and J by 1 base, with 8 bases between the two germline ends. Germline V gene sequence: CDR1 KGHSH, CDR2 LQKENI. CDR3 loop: CASSPPKGGTDTQYF. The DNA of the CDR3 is TGTGCCAGCTCACCACCGAAAGGGGGCACAGATACGCAGTATTTT.

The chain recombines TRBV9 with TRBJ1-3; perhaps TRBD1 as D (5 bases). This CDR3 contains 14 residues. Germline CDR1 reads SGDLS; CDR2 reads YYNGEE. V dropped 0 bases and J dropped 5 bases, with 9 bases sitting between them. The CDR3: CASSVAGTRNTIYF. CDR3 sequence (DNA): TGTGCCAGCAGCGTAGCAGGGACTCGAAACACCATATATTTT.

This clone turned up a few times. CDR3 coding DNA: TGCGCCAGCAGCTTGCGTCCGAACACCGGGGAGCTGTTTTTT. It encodes CASSLRPNTGELFF. The chain joins TRBV5-1 to TRBJ2-2; no clear D. Trimming removed 1 base from V and 0 bases from J, with 4 bases in between. Looked up from germline, CDR1 is SGHRS and CDR2 is YFSETQ. The CDR3 runs to 14 residues.

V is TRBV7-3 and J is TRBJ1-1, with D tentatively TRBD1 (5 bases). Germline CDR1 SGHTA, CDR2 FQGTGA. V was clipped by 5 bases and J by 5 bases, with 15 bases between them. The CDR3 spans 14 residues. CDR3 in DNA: TGTGCCAGCAGCCTAGAGGGAGGGGCGACTGAAGCTTTCTTT. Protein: CASSLEGGATEAFF.

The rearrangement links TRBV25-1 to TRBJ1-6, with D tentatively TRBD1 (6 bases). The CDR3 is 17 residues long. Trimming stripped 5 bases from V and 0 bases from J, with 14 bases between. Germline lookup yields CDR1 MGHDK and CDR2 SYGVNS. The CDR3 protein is CASSPGEGGSYNSPLHF. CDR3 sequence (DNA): TGTGCCAGCAGTCCGGGGGAGGGGGGCTCCTATAATTCACCCCTCCACTTT.

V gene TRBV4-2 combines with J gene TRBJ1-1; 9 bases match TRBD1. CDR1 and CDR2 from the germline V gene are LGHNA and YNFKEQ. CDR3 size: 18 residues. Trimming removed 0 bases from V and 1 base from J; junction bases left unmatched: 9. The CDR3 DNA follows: TGTGCCAGCAGCCAAGATTGGGCGGGGACAGGGACGAACACTGAAGCTTTCTTT. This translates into CASSQDWAGTGTNTEAFF.

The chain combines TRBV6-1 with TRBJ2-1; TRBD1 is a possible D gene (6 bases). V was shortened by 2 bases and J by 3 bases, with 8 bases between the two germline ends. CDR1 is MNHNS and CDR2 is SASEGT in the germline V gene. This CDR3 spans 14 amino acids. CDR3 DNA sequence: TGTGCCAGCAGTGAAATAGGGGGCTACAATGAGCAGTTCTTC. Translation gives CASSEIGGYNEQFF.

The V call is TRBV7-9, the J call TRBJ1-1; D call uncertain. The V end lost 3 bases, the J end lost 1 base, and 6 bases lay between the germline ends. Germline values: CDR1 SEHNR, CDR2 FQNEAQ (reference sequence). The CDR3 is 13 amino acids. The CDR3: CASSFAENTEAFF. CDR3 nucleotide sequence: TGTGCCAGCAGCTTCGCAGAGAACACTGAAGCTTTCTTT.

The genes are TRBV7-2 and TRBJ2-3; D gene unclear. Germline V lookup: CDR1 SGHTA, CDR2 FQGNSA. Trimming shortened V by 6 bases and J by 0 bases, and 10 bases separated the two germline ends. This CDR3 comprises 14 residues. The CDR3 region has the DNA TGTGCCAGCAGGTCAGGCACTAGCACAGATACGCAGTATTTT. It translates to CASRSGTSTDTQYF.

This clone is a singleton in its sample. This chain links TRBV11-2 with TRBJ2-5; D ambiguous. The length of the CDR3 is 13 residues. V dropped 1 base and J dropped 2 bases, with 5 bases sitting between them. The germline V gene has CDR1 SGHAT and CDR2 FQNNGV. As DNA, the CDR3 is TGTGCCAGCAGCTTAGCCTTACAAGAGACCCAGTACTTC. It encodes CASSLALQETQYF.

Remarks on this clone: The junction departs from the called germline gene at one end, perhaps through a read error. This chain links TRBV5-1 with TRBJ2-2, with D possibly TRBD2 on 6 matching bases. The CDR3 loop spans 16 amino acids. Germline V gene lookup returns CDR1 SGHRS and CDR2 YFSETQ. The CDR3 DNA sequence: TGCGCCAGCAGCGTGCGGAGAGGACCTACCTCCGGGGGAGCTGTTTTT. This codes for CASSVRRGPTSGGAVF.